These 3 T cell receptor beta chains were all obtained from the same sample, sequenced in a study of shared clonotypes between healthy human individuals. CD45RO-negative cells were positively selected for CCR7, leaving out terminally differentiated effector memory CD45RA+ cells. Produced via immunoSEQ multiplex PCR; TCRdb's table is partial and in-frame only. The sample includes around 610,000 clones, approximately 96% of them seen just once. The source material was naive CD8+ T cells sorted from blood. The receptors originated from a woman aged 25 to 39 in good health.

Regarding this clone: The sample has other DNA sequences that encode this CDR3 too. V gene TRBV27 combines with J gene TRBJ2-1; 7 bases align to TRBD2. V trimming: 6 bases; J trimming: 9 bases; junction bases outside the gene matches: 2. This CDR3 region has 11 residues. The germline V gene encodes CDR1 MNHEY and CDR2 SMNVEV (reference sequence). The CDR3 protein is CASRGGIEQFF. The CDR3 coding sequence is TGTGCCAGCAGGGGGGGGATTGAGCAGTTCTTC.

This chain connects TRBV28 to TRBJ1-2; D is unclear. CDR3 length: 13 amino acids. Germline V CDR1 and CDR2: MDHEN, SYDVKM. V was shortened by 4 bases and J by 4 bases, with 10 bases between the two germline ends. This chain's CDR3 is CASSSPGTYGYTF. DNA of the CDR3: TGTGCCAGCAGTTCCCCAGGAACCTATGGCTACACCTTC.

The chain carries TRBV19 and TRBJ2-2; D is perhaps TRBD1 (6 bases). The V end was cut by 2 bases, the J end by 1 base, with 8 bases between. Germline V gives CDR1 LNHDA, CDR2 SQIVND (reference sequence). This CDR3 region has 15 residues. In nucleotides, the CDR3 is TGTGCCAGTAGTATATCGACAGGGAACACCGGGGAGCTGTTTTTT. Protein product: CASSISTGNTGELFF. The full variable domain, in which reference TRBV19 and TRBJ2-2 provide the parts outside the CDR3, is DGGITQSPKYLFRKEGQNVTLSCEQNLNHDAMYWYRQDPGQGLRLIYYSQIVNDFQKGDIAEGYSVSREKKESFPLTVTSAQKNPTAFYLCASSISTGNTGELFFGEGSRLTVL.